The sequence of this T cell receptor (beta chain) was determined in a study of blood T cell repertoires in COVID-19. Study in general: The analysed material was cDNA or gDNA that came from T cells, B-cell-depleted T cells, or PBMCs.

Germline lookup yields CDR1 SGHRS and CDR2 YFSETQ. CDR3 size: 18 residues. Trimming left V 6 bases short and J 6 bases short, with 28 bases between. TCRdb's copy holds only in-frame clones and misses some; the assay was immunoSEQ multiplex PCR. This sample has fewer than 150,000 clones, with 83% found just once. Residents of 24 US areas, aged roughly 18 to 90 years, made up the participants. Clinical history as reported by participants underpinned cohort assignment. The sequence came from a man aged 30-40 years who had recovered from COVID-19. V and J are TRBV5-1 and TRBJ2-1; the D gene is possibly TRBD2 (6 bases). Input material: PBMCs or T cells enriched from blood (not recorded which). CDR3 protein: CASNQNQNRGGPGNEQFF. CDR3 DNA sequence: TGCGCCAGCAATCAAAACCAGAACCGGGGAGGACCGGGCAATGAGCAGTTCTTC.